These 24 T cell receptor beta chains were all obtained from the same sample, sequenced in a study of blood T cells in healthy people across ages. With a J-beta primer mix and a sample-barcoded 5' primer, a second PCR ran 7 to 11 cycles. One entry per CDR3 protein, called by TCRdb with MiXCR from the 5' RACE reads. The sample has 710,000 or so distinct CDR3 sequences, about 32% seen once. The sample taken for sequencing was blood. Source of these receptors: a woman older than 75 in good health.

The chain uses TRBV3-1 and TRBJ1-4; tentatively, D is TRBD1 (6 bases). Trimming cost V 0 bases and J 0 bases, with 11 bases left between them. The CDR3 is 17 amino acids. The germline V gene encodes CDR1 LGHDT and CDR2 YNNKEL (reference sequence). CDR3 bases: TGTGCCAGCAGCCAAGATCGGGGGGCCACAACTAATGAAAAACTGTTTTTT. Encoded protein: CASSQDRGATTNEKLFF. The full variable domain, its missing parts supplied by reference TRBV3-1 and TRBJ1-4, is DTAVSQTPKYLVTQMGNDKSIKCEQNLGHDTMYWYKQDSKKFLKIMFSYNNKELIINETVPNRFSPKSPDKAHLNLHINSLELGDSAVYFCASSQDRGATTNEKLFFGSGTQLSVL.

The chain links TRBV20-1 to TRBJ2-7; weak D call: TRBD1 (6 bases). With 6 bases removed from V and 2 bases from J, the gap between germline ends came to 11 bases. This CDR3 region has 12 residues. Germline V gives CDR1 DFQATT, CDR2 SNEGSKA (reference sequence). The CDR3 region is CSATGLAYEQYF. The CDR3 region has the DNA TGCAGTGCCACAGGGCTAGCCTACGAGCAGTACTTC.

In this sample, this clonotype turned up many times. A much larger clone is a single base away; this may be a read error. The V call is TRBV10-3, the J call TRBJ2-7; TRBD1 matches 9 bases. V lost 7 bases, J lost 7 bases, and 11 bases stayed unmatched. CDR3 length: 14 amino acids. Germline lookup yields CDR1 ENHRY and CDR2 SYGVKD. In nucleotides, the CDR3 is TGTGCCATCAAGAGGGACAGGGAGAGTGGGGAGCAGTACTTC. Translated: CAIKRDRESGEQYF.

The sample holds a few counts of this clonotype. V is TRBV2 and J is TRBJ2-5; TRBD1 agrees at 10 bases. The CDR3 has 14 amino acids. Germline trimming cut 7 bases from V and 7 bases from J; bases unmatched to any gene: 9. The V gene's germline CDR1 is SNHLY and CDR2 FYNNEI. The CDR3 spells CASKRTGGRGTQYF. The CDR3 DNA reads TGTGCCAGCAAAAGGACAGGGGGGAGAGGGACCCAGTACTTC.

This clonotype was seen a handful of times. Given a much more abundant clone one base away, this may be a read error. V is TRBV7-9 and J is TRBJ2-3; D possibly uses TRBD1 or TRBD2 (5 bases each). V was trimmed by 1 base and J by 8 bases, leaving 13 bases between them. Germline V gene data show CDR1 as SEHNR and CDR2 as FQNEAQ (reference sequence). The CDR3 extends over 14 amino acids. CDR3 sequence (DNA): TGTGCCAGCAGCTTAGTTACCGGGGCAGGTACGCAGTATTTT. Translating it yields CASSLVTGAGTQYF.

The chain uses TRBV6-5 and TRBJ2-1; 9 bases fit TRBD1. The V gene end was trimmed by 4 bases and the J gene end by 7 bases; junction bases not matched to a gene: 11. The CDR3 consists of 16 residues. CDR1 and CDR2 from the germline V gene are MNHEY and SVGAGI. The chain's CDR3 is CASSSFGTGLKNEQFF. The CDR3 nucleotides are TGTGCCAGCAGTTCCTTCGGGACAGGGTTAAAGAATGAGCAGTTCTTC.

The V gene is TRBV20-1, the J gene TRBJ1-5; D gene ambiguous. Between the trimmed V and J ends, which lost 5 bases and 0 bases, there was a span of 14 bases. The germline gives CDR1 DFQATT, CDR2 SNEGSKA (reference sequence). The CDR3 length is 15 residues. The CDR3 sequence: CSAGLSDYSNQPQHF. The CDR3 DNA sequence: TGCAGTGCTGGTCTCTCGGATTATAGCAATCAGCCCCAGCATTTT.

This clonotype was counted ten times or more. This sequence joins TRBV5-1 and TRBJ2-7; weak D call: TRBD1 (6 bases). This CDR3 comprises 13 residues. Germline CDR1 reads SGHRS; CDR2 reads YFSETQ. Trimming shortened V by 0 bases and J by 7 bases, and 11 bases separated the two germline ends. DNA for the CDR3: TGCGCCAGCAGCTTGGATAATAGGGGGGAGCAGTACTTC. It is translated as CASSLDNRGEQYF.

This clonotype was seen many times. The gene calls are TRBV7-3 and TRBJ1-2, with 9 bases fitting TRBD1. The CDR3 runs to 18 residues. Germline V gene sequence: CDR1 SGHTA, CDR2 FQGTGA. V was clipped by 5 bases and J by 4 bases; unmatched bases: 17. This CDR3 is CASSPSPGTGKVPYGYTF. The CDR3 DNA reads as TGTGCCAGCAGCCCGAGTCCCGGGACAGGGAAAGTACCCTATGGCTACACCTTC.

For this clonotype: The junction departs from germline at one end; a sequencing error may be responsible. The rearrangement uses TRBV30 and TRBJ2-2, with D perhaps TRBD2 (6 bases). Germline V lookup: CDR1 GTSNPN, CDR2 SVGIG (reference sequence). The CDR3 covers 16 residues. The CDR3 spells CAWSVRVGLNAGELFF. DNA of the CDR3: TGTGCCTGGAGTGTACGAGTGGGACTGAACGCCGGGGAGCTGTTTTTT.

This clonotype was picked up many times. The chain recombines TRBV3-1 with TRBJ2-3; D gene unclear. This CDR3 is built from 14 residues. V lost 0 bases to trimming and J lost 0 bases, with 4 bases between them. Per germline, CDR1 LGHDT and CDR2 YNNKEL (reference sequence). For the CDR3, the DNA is TGTGCCAGCAGCCAAGAGGTTAGCACAGATACGCAGTATTTT. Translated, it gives CASSQEVSTDTQYF.

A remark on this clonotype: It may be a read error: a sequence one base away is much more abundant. CDR3 sequence: CGAGGQAYTEAFF. The CDR3 nucleotides are TGCGGTGCTGGCGGACAGGCTTACACTGAAGCTTTCTTT. J is TRBJ1-1 and V is TRBV20-1; 7 nucleotides align to TRBD1. CDR3 length: 13 residues. CDR1 DFQATT and CDR2 SNEGSKA come from the germline V gene (reference sequence).

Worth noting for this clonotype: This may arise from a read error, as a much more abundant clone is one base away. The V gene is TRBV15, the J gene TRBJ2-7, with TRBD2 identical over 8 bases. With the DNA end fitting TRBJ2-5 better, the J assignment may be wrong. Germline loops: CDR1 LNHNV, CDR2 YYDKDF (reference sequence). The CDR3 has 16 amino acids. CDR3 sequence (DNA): TGTGCCACCAGCAGAGGAAGGAGCGGGAGCCCCCAGACCCAGTACTTC. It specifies CATSRGRSGSPQTQYF.

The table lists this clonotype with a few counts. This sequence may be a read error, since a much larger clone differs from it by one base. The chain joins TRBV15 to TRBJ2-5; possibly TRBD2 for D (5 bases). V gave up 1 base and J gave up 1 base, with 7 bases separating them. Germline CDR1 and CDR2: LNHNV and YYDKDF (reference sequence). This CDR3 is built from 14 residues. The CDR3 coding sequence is TGTGCCACCAGCAGAGGGACTTTCCAAGAGACCCAGTACTTC. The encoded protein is CATSRGTFQETQYF.

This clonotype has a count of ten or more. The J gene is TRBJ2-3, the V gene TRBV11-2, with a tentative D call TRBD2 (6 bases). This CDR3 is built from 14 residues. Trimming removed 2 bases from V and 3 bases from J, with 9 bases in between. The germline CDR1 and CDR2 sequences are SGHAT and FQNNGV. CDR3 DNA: TGTGCCAGCAGCTTAAATCGGGGGACAGATACGCAGTATTTT. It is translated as CASSLNRGTDTQYF.

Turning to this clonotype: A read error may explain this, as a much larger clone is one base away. The CDR3 is CASSWEDPTYEQYF. The CDR3 region has the DNA TGCGCCAGCAGCTGGGAGGACCCGACCTACGAGCAGTACTTC. The chain recombines TRBV5-1 with TRBJ2-5; the D gene is possibly TRBD2 (6 bases). The end of the DNA aligns better with TRBJ2-7, so the J call may be wrong. Germline assignment: CDR1 SGHRS and CDR2 YFSETQ. There are 14 residues in the CDR3.

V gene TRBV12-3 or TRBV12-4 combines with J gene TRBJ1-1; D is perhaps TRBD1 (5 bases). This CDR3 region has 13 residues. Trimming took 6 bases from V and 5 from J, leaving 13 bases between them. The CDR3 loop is CASSPHGATEAFF. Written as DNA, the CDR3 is TGTGCCAGCAGCCCGCATGGGGCGACTGAAGCTTTCTTT.

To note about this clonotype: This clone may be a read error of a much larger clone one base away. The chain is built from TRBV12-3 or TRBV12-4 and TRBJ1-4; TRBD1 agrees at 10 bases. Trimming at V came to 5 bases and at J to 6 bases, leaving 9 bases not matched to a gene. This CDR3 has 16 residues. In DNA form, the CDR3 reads TGTGCCAGCAGTACGGGACAGGGGCCCTCGGATGAAAAACTGTTTTTT. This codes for CASSTGQGPSDEKLFF.

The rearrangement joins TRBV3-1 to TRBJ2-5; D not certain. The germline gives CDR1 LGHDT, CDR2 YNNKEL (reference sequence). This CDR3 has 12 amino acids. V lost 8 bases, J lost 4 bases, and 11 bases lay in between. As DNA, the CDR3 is TGTGCCAGCTCTCGGGTGGGAGAGACCCAGTACTTC. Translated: CASSRVGETQYF.

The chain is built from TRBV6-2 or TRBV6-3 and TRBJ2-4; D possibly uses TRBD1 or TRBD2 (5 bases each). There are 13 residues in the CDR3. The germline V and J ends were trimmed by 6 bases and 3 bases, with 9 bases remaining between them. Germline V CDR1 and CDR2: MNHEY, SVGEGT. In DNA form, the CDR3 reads TGTGCCAGCAGGGGGACGGGCAAAAACATTCAGTACTTC. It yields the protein CASRGTGKNIQYF.

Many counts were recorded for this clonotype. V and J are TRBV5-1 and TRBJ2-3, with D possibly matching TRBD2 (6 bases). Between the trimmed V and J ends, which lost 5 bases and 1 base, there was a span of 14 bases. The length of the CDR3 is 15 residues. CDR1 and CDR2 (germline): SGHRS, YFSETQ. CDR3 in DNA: TGCGCCAGCAGTCCGTGGGGGGTTGGCACAGATACGCAGTATTTT. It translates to CASSPWGVGTDTQYF.

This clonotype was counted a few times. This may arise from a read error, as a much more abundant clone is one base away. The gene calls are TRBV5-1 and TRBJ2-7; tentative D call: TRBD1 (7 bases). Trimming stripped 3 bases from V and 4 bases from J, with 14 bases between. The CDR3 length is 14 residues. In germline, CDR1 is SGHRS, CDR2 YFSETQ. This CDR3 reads CASSWSGGIYEQYF. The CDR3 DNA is TGCGCCAGCAGCTGGTCAGGGGGGATTTACGAGCAGTACTTC. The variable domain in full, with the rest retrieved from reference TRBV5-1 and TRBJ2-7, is KAGVTQTPRYLIKTRGQQVTLSCSPISGHRSVSWYQQTPGQGLQFLFEYFSETQRNKGNFPGRFSGRQFSNSRSEMNVSTLELGDSALYLCASSWSGGIYEQYFGPGTRLTVT.

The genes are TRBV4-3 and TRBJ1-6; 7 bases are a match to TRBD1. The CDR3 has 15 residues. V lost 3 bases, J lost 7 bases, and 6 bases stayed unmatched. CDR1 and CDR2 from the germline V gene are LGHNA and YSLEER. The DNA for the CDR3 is TGCGCCAGCAGCCACACAGGGGATCCAAATTCACCCCTCCACTTT. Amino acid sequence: CASSHTGDPNSPLHF.

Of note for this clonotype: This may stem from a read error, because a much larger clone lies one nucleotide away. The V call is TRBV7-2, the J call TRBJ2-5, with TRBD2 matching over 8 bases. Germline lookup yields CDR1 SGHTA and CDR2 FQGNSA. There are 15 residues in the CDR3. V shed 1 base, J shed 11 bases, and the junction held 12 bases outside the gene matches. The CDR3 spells CASSLVGGANNEQYF. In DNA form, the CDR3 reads TGTGCCAGCAGCTTAGTCGGGGGGGCGAACAATGAGCAGTACTTC.